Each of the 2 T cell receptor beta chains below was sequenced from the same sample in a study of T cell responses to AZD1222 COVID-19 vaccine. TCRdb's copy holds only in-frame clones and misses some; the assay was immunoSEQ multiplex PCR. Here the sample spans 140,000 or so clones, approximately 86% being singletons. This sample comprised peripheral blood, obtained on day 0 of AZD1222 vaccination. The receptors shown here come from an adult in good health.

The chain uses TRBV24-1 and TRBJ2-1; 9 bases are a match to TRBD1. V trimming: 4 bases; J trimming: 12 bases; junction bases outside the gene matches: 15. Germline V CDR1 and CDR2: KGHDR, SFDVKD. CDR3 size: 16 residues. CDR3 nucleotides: TGTGCCACCAGTGAGGCGTCCGGGACAGGGCTGTTGGTGCAGTTCTTC. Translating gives CATSEASGTGLLVQFF.

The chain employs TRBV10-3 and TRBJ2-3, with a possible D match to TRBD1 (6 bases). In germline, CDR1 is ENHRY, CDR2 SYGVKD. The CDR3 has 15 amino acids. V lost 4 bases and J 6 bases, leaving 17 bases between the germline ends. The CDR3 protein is CAISGSQGQLDTQYF. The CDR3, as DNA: TGTGCCATCAGTGGGTCACAGGGTCAGTTGGATACGCAGTATTTT.